The 22 T cell receptor beta chains given below trace back to one sample, sequenced in a study of cytomegalovirus exposure and HLA in healthy donors. 60 Vbeta and 13 Jbeta primers were used in PCR. Sequencing used immunoSEQ multiplex PCR; TCRdb keeps in-frame clones, though not all of them. The sample lists about 140,000 clones; more than 60% were seen once. The sequenced material came from PBMCs. All receptors derive from a male donor in good health and CMV-seronegative.

This clone was observed a handful of times. CDR3 amino acids: CASSLGQSSTYEQYF. The CDR3 nucleotides are TGCGCCAGCAGCTTGGGACAGTCGTCTACCTACGAGCAGTACTTC. The gene calls are TRBV5-1 and TRBJ2-5; tentative D call: TRBD1 (5 bases). Near its end, the DNA agrees better with TRBJ2-7, so the J call may be wrong. The germline gives CDR1 SGHRS, CDR2 YFSETQ. The CDR3 runs 15 residues.

The chain combines TRBV4-3 with TRBJ1-6; TRBD1 might be the D (6 bases). The CDR3 loop spans 14 amino acids. Trimming shortened V by 5 bases and J by 9 bases, and 14 bases separated the two germline ends. CDR1 and CDR2 (germline): LGHNA, YSLEER. CDR3 DNA sequence: TGCGCCAGCAGCGGGACATCGGAGGCTTCACCCCTCCACTTT. Translation gives CASSGTSEASPLHF.

The chain employs TRBV20-1 and TRBJ2-3; D is uncertain. Trimming removed 7 bases at V and 6 bases at J, with 8 bases between. This CDR3 contains 10 residues. The germline CDR1 and CDR2 sequences are DFQATT and SNEGSKA (reference sequence). The CDR3 DNA reads as TGCAGTGTCCCGTTGGATACGCAGTATTTT. As protein: CSVPLDTQYF.

The rearrangement uses TRBV21-1 and TRBJ2-7; the table assigns TRBD1, which was not confirmed against the DNA. TRBV21-1 is an annotated pseudogene. CDR3 length: 15 residues. The CDR3 spells CASSKLTGDSYEQYF. The CDR3, as DNA: TGTGCCAGCAGCAAACTAACAGGGGACTCCTACGAGCAGTACTTC.

The chain recombines TRBV5-4 with TRBJ1-6; TRBD1 is a possible D gene (6 bases). V lost 3 bases and J 8 bases, leaving 12 bases between the germline ends. The CDR3 consists of 14 residues. The germline V gene has CDR1 SGHNT and CDR2 YYREEE (reference sequence). The CDR3 DNA is TGTGCCAGCAGCTCAGGACAGTGGGATTCACCCCTCCACTTT. It is translated as CASSSGQWDSPLHF.

V usage is TRBV6-5 and J usage is TRBJ1-4, with 9 bases identical to TRBD1. Trimming took 7 bases from V and 7 from J; bases not matched to a gene: 7. Germline V gene sequence: CDR1 MNHEY, CDR2 SVGAGI. This CDR3 is built from 14 residues. DNA for the CDR3: TGTGCCAGCACGACAGGGGGGTATCGTGAAAAACTGTTTTTT. Amino acid sequence: CASTTGGYREKLFF.

This clone was seen once. The CDR3 nucleotides are TGTGCCAGCAGCGTAGGTCTTTGGGCGAGCTCTGGAAACACCATATATTTT. This gives the protein CASSVGLWASSGNTIYF. V gene TRBV9 combines with J gene TRBJ1-3, with unresolved D. This CDR3 is built from 17 residues. Trimming left V 0 bases short and J 0 bases short, with 13 bases between. Germline V gene data show CDR1 as SGDLS and CDR2 as YYNGEE.

J is TRBJ1-5 and V is TRBV7-9; TRBD1 aligns across 7 bases. Germline CDR1 reads SEHNR; CDR2 reads FQNEAQ (reference sequence). CDR3 length: 16 residues. After removal of 0 bases from V and 5 bases from J, the junction contained 7 bases not matched to a gene. The chain's CDR3 is CASSLAGGDGYQPQHF. In DNA form, the CDR3 reads TGTGCCAGCAGCTTAGCAGGGGGCGATGGTTATCAGCCCCAGCATTTT.

This chain connects TRBV23-1 to TRBJ1-2; no reliable D call. TRBV23-1 carries the ORF label, with uncertain function. The CDR3 runs to 15 residues. Trimming left V 0 bases short and J 3 bases short, with 11 bases between. Written as DNA, the CDR3 is TGCGCCAGCAGTCAATCGCGGCAGGACTACTATGGCTACACCTTC. Translated, it gives CASSQSRQDYYGYTF.

This sequence joins TRBV6-6 and TRBJ1-1; 7 bases align to TRBD1. V lost 7 bases to trimming and J lost 0 bases; unmatched junction nucleotides: 2. The CDR3 is 13 amino acids. The germline V gene encodes CDR1 MNHNY and CDR2 SVGAGI (reference sequence). CDR3 DNA: TGTGCCAGCAATCAGGGGGTGAACACTGAAGCTTTCTTT. It codes for CASNQGVNTEAFF.

V and J are TRBV7-2 and TRBJ1-1, with 9 bases identical to TRBD1. The V gene end was trimmed by 6 bases and the J gene end by 1 base; junction bases not matched to a gene: 3. Germline values: CDR1 SGHTA, CDR2 FQGNSA. This CDR3 region has 14 residues. CDR3 nucleotide sequence: TGTGCCAGCAGGCGGACAGGGGCGAACACTGAAGCTTTCTTT. Encoded protein: CASRRTGANTEAFF. The variable domain in full, with the rest retrieved from reference TRBV7-2 and TRBJ1-1, is GAGVSQSPSNKVTEKGKDVELRCDPISGHTALYWYRQSLGQGLEFLIYFQGNSAPDKSGLPSDRFSAERTGGSVSTLTIQRTQQEDSAVYLCASRRTGANTEAFFGQGTRLTVV.

The chain combines TRBV5-8 with TRBJ2-5, with TRBD2 matching over 7 bases. CDR3 size: 15 residues. Germline V gene sequence: CDR1 SGHTS, CDR2 YDEGEE. Losses at the gene ends were 0 bases for V and 5 bases for J; bases not matched to a gene: 7. This CDR3 is CASSLEGGTGETQYF. The CDR3 DNA reads as TGTGCCAGCAGCTTGGAGGGAGGGACCGGGGAGACCCAGTACTTC.

The rearrangement links TRBV4-2 to TRBJ2-7, with TRBD2 identical over 11 bases. The CDR3 totals 18 residues. Germline V gives CDR1 LGHNA, CDR2 YNFKEQ. With 3 bases clipped from V and 4 bases from J, the junction kept 14 bases outside the gene matches. The DNA of the CDR3 is TGTGCCAGCAGCCAGATATTCGGGGTAGCGGGGGGGCTTTACGAGCAGTACTTC. Translation: CASSQIFGVAGGLYEQYF.

This chain links TRBV5-6 with TRBJ2-3, with D perhaps matching TRBD2 (6 bases). The germline V gene encodes CDR1 SGHDT and CDR2 YYEEEE. V was trimmed by 4 bases and J by 4 bases, leaving 19 bases between them. CDR3 length equals 16 residues. The CDR3 spells CASSLSWGGASDTQYF. CDR3 bases: TGTGCCAGCAGCCTCTCATGGGGCGGGGCGTCAGATACGCAGTATTTT.

The J gene is TRBJ2-4, the V gene TRBV5-4, with 8 positions matching TRBD2. CDR1 is SGHNT, CDR2 YYREEE, per germline (reference sequence). Trimming cost V 4 bases and J 5 bases; bases outside gene matches: 8. CDR3 length equals 15 residues. CDR3 nucleotide sequence: TGTGCCAGCAGCGGTGCCGGGGGGGGGCAAAACATTCAGTACTTC. Amino acids: CASSGAGGGQNIQYF.

The rearrangement joins TRBV6-1 to TRBJ2-1, with 10 nucleotides matching TRBD2. V shed 0 bases and J 2 bases; nucleotides not matched to a gene: 1. Per germline, CDR1 MNHNS and CDR2 SASEGT. The CDR3 contains 16 residues. CDR3: CASSEASGGAYNEQFF. The CDR3 DNA sequence: TGTGCCAGCAGTGAAGCGAGCGGGGGGGCCTACAATGAGCAGTTCTTC.

The chain has TRBV11-2 and TRBJ1-2; TRBD1 matches 7 bases. V shed 5 bases, J shed 1 base, and the junction held 10 bases outside the gene matches. Germline CDR1 and CDR2: SGHAT and FQNNGV. This CDR3 region has 16 residues. The CDR3 region is CASSPGQRGVNYGYTF. The DNA for the CDR3 is TGTGCCAGCAGCCCGGGACAGAGAGGGGTTAACTATGGCTACACCTTC.

This sequence joins TRBV5-1 and TRBJ2-3, with 7 bases that match TRBD1. V shed 2 bases, J shed 4 bases, and the junction held 4 bases outside the gene matches. This CDR3 comprises 14 residues. CDR1 is SGHRS and CDR2 is YFSETQ in the germline V gene. CDR3 sequence: CASSLDRASDTQYF. As DNA, the CDR3 is TGCGCCAGCAGCTTAGACAGGGCATCAGATACGCAGTATTTT.

The V and J genes are TRBV19 and TRBJ2-1, with 7 bases lining up with TRBD2. The ends lost 2 bases at V and 9 bases at J; junction bases unmatched: 13. Per the germline V gene, CDR1 is LNHDA and CDR2 is SQIVND (reference sequence). The CDR3 is 16 residues long. CDR3 loop: CASSIMGGISSGEQFF. The CDR3 DNA is TGTGCCAGTAGTATAATGGGGGGGATATCCAGTGGTGAGCAGTTCTTC.

The CDR3 DNA reads TGTGCCACCAGCAGTCCCGGGGGGACTTCCCCACGAGATACGCAGTATTTT. It specifies CATSSPGGTSPRDTQYF. The rearrangement joins TRBV15 to TRBJ2-3, with TRBD2 matching 7 bases. Unmatched junction bases numbered 14, after V lost 3 bases and J lost 5 bases. Per the germline V gene, CDR1 is LNHNV and CDR2 is YYDKDF (reference sequence). This CDR3 comprises 17 residues.

This chain links TRBV20-1 with TRBJ2-1, with a weak D call TRBD1 (6 bases). The CDR3 consists of 10 residues. Trimming left V 4 bases short and J 12 bases short, with 10 bases between. Per germline, CDR1 DFQATT and CDR2 SNEGSKA (reference sequence). In nucleotides, the CDR3 is TGCAGTGCTATACTGACAGGGCAGTTCTTC. This sequence encodes CSAILTGQFF.

The rearrangement joins TRBV19 to TRBJ1-2; unclear D gene. Germline V CDR1 and CDR2: LNHDA, SQIVND (reference sequence). The CDR3 runs 16 residues. Trimming shortened V by 6 bases and J by 4 bases, and 21 bases separated the two germline ends. For the CDR3, the DNA is TGTGCCAGTAGCATTAATCCGGTGAATAGCCCCTATGGCTACACCTTC. It encodes CASSINPVNSPYGYTF. Full variable domain (outside the CDR3, taken from reference TRBV19 and TRBJ1-2): DGGITQSPKYLFRKEGQNVTLSCEQNLNHDAMYWYRQDPGQGLRLIYYSQIVNDFQKGDIAEGYSVSREKKESFPLTVTSAQKNPTAFYLCASSINPVNSPYGYTFGSGTRLTVV.